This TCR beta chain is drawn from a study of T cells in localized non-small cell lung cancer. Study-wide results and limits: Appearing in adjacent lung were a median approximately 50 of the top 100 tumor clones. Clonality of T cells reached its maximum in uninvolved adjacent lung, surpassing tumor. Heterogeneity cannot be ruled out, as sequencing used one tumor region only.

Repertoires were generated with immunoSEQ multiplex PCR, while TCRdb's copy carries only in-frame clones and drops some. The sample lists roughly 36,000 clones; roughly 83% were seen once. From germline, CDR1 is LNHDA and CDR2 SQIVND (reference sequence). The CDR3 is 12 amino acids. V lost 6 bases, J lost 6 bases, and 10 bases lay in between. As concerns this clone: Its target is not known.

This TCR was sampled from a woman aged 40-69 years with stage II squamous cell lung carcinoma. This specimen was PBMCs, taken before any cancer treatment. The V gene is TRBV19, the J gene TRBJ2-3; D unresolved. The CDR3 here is CASRNLGDTQYF. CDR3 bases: TGTGCCAGTAGAAATTTAGGGGATACGCAGTATTTT.